A selection of T cell receptor beta chains follows, all from one sample in a study of T-cell reconstitution after alpha-beta-depleted transplantation in children. MiXCR was run by TCRdb on the PCR reads, yielding one entry per CDR3 protein. The data show about half a million distinct CDR3 sequences, approximately 12% seen once. Sequenced here: PBMCs from the stem cell graft donor, sampled from the stem cell graft. The receptors were gathered from a human donor who donated a stem cell graft to a child with combined immunodeficiency. Both conserved end residues are part of each CDR3. Fields, in order: D gene, clone size, J gene, V gene, CDR3 DNA, CDR3 protein. The D gene is left open where the match is weak. Size values are once, few and many counts, or a class for expanded clones, and some rows have none.

D: -; size: many; J: TRBJ1-2; V: TRBV12-3/TRBV12-4; DNA: TGTGCCAGCAGTTTTTTGGGGCGAGGCTATGGCTACACCTTC; CDR3: CASSFLGRGYGYTF
D: TRBD1; size: -; J: TRBJ1-5; V: TRBV6-2/TRBV6-3; DNA: TGTGCCAGCGTGGAGGGGGCGTTGGGCAATCAGCCCCAGCATTTT; CDR3: CASVEGALGNQPQHF
D: TRBD1; size: few; J: TRBJ1-4; V: TRBV9; DNA: TGTGCCAGCAGCGTCAGGACAGGGGAGGGAGAAAAACTGTTTTTT; CDR3: CASSVRTGEGEKLFF
D: -; size: many; J: TRBJ1-6; V: TRBV12-3/TRBV12-4; DNA: TGTGCCAGCAGGTTGGGCAGGGGCCATTCACCCCTCCACTTT; CDR3: CASRLGRGHSPLHF
D: -; size: -; J: TRBJ2-1; V: TRBV2; DNA: TGTGCCAGCAGTGATAGCAGGTACAATGAGCAGTTCTTC; CDR3: CASSDSRYNEQFF
D: TRBD1; size: -; J: TRBJ1-5; V: TRBV20-1; DNA: TGCAGTGCCCCAGGGGGCTCTAATAGCAATCAGCCCCAGCATTTT; CDR3: CSAPGGSNSNQPQHF
D: -; size: many; J: TRBJ1-1; V: TRBV12-3/TRBV12-4; DNA: TGTGCCAGCAGTTTACCGAGCAACACTGAAGCTTTCTTT; CDR3: CASSLPSNTEAFF
D: TRBD2; size: many; J: TRBJ2-5; V: TRBV15; DNA: TGTGCCACCGCCTTTCCTACTAGCGGGGAGGAGACCCAGTACTTC; CDR3: CATAFPTSGEETQYF
D: -; size: few; J: TRBJ1-1; V: TRBV12-3/TRBV12-4; DNA: TGTGCCAGCAGTTTTTTCGGGAACACTGAAGCTTTCTTT; CDR3: CASSFFGNTEAFF
D: TRBD2; size: -; J: TRBJ2-3; V: TRBV7-9; DNA: TGTGCCAGCAGTATTATCGGGGGGGCCACAGATACGCAGTATTTT; CDR3: CASSIIGGATDTQYF
D: -; size: many; J: TRBJ1-5; V: TRBV20-1; DNA: TGCAGTGCTCAGGGTTATAGCAATCAGCCCCAGCATTTT; CDR3: CSAQGYSNQPQHF
D: -; size: few; J: TRBJ2-3; V: TRBV5-1; DNA: TGCGCCAGCAGCTCGCTCGAGGCAGGTCTAAGCACAGATACGCAGTATTTT; CDR3: CASSSLEAGLSTDTQYF
D: -; size: few; J: TRBJ2-1; V: TRBV6-2/TRBV6-3; DNA: TGTGCCGTCCGAATGGGGGGTTCCTACAATGAGCAGTTCTTC; CDR3: CAVRMGGSYNEQFF
D: -; size: few; J: TRBJ2-5; V: TRBV6-1; DNA: TGTGCCAGCAGCGTCTTTCGGGGAGAAGAGACCCAGTACTTC; CDR3: CASSVFRGEETQYF
D: -; size: few; J: TRBJ2-2; V: TRBV12-3/TRBV12-4; DNA: TGTGCCAGCAGTTTTACCGGGACAACTCCCACCGGGGAGCTGTTTTTT; CDR3: CASSFTGTTPTGELFF
D: TRBD1; size: -; J: TRBJ2-7; V: TRBV4-1; DNA: TGCGCCAGCAGCTACGGACAGGGGGAAGGCTACGAGCAGTACTTC; CDR3: CASSYGQGEGYEQYF
D: TRBD1; size: -; J: TRBJ1-6; V: TRBV27; DNA: TGTGCCAGCAGCCTTAGGACAGGCTATGGTTCACCCCTCCACTTT; CDR3: CASSLRTGYGSPLHF
D: -; size: few; J: TRBJ2-2; V: TRBV7-3; DNA: TGTGCCAGCAGCAAAGCCGGGGGCGCTAACACCGGGGAGCTGTTTTTT; CDR3: CASSKAGGANTGELFF
D: -; size: -; J: TRBJ2-5; V: TRBV12-3/TRBV12-4; DNA: TGTGCCAGCAGTCCCCTTCGACCGGCGGAGACCCAGTACTTC; CDR3: CASSPLRPAETQYF
D: -; size: many; J: TRBJ2-1; V: TRBV27; DNA: TGTGCCAGCAGTTTACAGAGCACTCTCGTTGTCAATGAGCAGTTCTTC; CDR3: CASSLQSTLVVNEQFF
D: -; size: many; J: TRBJ2-4; V: TRBV12-3/TRBV12-4; DNA: TGTGCCAGCAGTTCCTACAGGGAGATTGCCAAAAACATTCAGTACTTC; CDR3: CASSSYREIAKNIQYF
D: TRBD2; size: -; J: TRBJ2-7; V: TRBV7-9; DNA: TGTGCCAGCAGCTTAGCGGGAGGGCTAGCCGGCCTCTACGAGCAGTACTTC; CDR3: CASSLAGGLAGLYEQYF
D: -; size: many; J: TRBJ1-1; V: TRBV7-8; DNA: TGTGCCAGCAGCTTAGATTGGGCTAGGTATACTGAAGCTTTCTTT; CDR3: CASSLDWARYTEAFF
D: -; size: few; J: TRBJ2-3; V: TRBV6-1; DNA: TGTGCCAGCAGCCCCGGGGATTCCCTACCAGATACGCAGTATTTT; CDR3: CASSPGDSLPDTQYF
D: TRBD2; size: -; J: TRBJ2-1; V: TRBV6-1; DNA: TGTGCCAGCATTGGAGCGGGAGAAAGCTCCTACAATGAGCAGTTCTTC; CDR3: CASIGAGESSYNEQFF
D: -; size: many; J: TRBJ2-1; V: TRBV28; DNA: TGTGCCAGCAGTGGGAACAATGAGCAGTTCTTC; CDR3: CASSGNNEQFF
D: -; size: few; J: TRBJ2-1; V: TRBV9; DNA: TGTGCCAGCGGGGAGGCGGGCGAACTTTACAATGAGCAGTTCTTC; CDR3: CASGEAGELYNEQFF
D: -; size: -; J: TRBJ2-7; V: TRBV5-1; DNA: TGCGCCAGCAGCTTGGGGACTTCTCGCTACGAGCAGTACTTC; CDR3: CASSLGTSRYEQYF
D: TRBD2; size: few; J: TRBJ2-5; V: TRBV7-9; DNA: TGTGCCAGCCGGGAGGGCGGACAAGAGACCCAGTACTTC; CDR3: CASREGGQETQYF
D: TRBD1; size: -; J: TRBJ2-3; V: TRBV20-1; DNA: TGCAGTGCTAGGACAGGGGTCAGCACAGATACGCAGTATTTT; CDR3: CSARTGVSTDTQYF
D: TRBD2; size: -; J: TRBJ2-1; V: TRBV18; DNA: TGTGCCAGCTCACACGACGGACTAGCGGGAGCTAATGAGCAGTTCTTC; CDR3: CASSHDGLAGANEQFF
D: TRBD1; size: -; J: TRBJ2-7; V: TRBV18; DNA: TGTGCCAGCTCACCCAGACAGGGAATCAACGAGCAGTACTTC; CDR3: CASSPRQGINEQYF
D: -; size: few; J: TRBJ1-6; V: TRBV7-8; DNA: TGTGCCAGCAGCTTAGGGCCGAGCTATAATTCACCCCTCCACTTT; CDR3: CASSLGPSYNSPLHF
D: TRBD1; size: few; J: TRBJ2-5; V: TRBV2; DNA: TGTGCCAGCACCAGGGGGCGAGAGACCCAGTACTTC; CDR3: CASTRGRETQYF
D: -; size: few; J: TRBJ2-1; V: TRBV9; DNA: TGTGCCAGCAGCCTTTCCCCCGGGGCCTTGGAGCAGTTCTTC; CDR3: CASSLSPGALEQFF
D: -; size: few; J: TRBJ2-7; V: TRBV5-1; DNA: TGCGCCAGCAGCTTGGAAGGGCGGCCACGCTCCTACGAGCAGTACTTC; CDR3: CASSLEGRPRSYEQYF
D: -; size: -; J: TRBJ2-2; V: TRBV4-1; DNA: TGCGCCAGCAGCCCGGGGGGCCTGGGGGCCGGGGAGCTGTTTTTT; CDR3: CASSPGGLGAGELFF
D: TRBD1; size: many; J: TRBJ1-1; V: TRBV29-1; DNA: TGCAGCGTTCGTGGACAGGGGGCGGCTTTCTTT; CDR3: CSVRGQGAAFF
D: -; size: many; J: TRBJ2-1; V: TRBV29-1; DNA: TGCAGCGTTGATCTAAACTGGGCCTACAATGAGCAGTTCTTC; CDR3: CSVDLNWAYNEQFF
D: TRBD1; size: -; J: TRBJ2-1; V: TRBV6-1; DNA: TGTGCCAGCAGCGGGACAGCCGACTACAATGAGCAGTTCTTC; CDR3: CASSGTADYNEQFF
D: TRBD1; size: many; J: TRBJ2-1; V: TRBV27; DNA: TGTGCCAGCAGGCCCCTAGACAGGGGGAATGAGCAGTTCTTC; CDR3: CASRPLDRGNEQFF
D: -; size: many; J: TRBJ1-2; V: TRBV11-2; DNA: TGTGCCAGCAGCCTAACAGCGGGTGGCTACACCTTC; CDR3: CASSLTAGGYTF
D: TRBD1; size: -; J: TRBJ2-5; V: TRBV2; DNA: TGTGCCAGCTTGGACAGGCGGCGGGAGACCCAGTACTTC; CDR3: CASLDRRRETQYF
D: -; size: few; J: TRBJ2-5; V: TRBV5-1; DNA: TGCGCCAGCAGCTTGGCCGGGGCGGAGAGAGGCATGCAGACCCAGTACTTC; CDR3: CASSLAGAERGMQTQYF
D: TRBD1; size: -; J: TRBJ2-4; V: TRBV12-3/TRBV12-4; DNA: TGTGCCAGCAGTTCGGACAGGTCGGCGGGCATTCAGTACTTC; CDR3: CASSSDRSAGIQYF
D: TRBD2; size: -; J: TRBJ2-1; V: TRBV4-3; DNA: TGCGCCAGCAGCCCCAAAGGACTAGCGAGAATCTCCTACAATGAGCAGTTCTTC; CDR3: CASSPKGLARISYNEQFF
D: TRBD2; size: few; J: TRBJ2-7; V: TRBV4-3; DNA: TGCGCCAGCAGCCAAGAGACGACGGGACTAGCGGGAAGGGTTTACGAGCAGTACTTC; CDR3: CASSQETTGLAGRVYEQYF
D: -; size: few; J: TRBJ1-6; V: TRBV11-2; DNA: TGTGCCAGCAGCTTAGAGACGGAATCACCCCTCCACTTT; CDR3: CASSLETESPLHF
D: -; size: many; J: TRBJ2-7; V: TRBV21-1; DNA: TGTGCCAGCAGCAAAACGGGAAGGACGGTGGCGTACGAGCAGTACTTC; CDR3: CASSKTGRTVAYEQYF
D: -; size: -; J: TRBJ1-2; V: TRBV6-2/TRBV6-3; DNA: TGTGCCAGCAGTTACTCACATACCGAGGCAGTTTACTATGGCTACACCTTC; CDR3: CASSYSHTEAVYYGYTF
D: -; size: few; J: TRBJ2-3; V: TRBV5-1; DNA: TGCGCCAGCAGCCTGAACGCCCTCGGAGTCGCAGATACGCAGTATTTT; CDR3: CASSLNALGVADTQYF
D: -; size: few; J: TRBJ1-6; V: TRBV20-1; DNA: TGCAGTGCTAGAGCGGGGACCGCGTGGAATTCACCCCTCCACTTT; CDR3: CSARAGTAWNSPLHF
D: -; size: few; J: TRBJ2-7; V: TRBV6-2/TRBV6-3; DNA: TGTGCCAGCAGTTACGGTTGGGACATCTTCTACGAGCAGTACTTC; CDR3: CASSYGWDIFYEQYF
D: TRBD1; size: -; J: TRBJ1-2; V: TRBV20-1; DNA: TGCAGTGCTGGGACAGGGGGCGGGAGCGGCTACACCTTC; CDR3: CSAGTGGGSGYTF
D: -; size: -; J: TRBJ2-1; V: TRBV10-3; DNA: TGTGCCATCAGTGAGTCAGGCGACTCCTACAATGAGCAGTTCTTC; CDR3: CAISESGDSYNEQFF
D: -; size: -; J: TRBJ2-3; V: TRBV24-1; DNA: TGTGCCACCAGCCCAGGGTACACAGATACGCAGTATTTT; CDR3: CATSPGYTDTQYF
D: -; size: few; J: TRBJ2-2; V: TRBV25-1; DNA: TGTGCCAGCAGTCTCCCGGGTCCCGGGGAGCTGTTTTTT; CDR3: CASSLPGPGELFF
D: TRBD2; size: -; J: TRBJ2-5; V: TRBV20-1; DNA: TGCAGTGCTAGAGATCGAGGAATGGCAGGGAGGGGAGAGACCCAGTACTTC; CDR3: CSARDRGMAGRGETQYF